A single sample gave rise to the 15 T cell receptor beta chains below, sequenced in a study of shared clonotypes between healthy human individuals. Data came from immunoSEQ multiplex PCR; TCRdb stores just in-frame clones and leaves some out. The sample comprises 2 million to 3 million clones, roughly 93% of which are singletons, and around 0.4% rests with the top ten. Sequencing was carried out using naive CD4+ T cells from PBMCs. Subset meaning: CD45RA+ positively selected. These receptors were taken from a man between 18 and 35 years old in good health. Some clones in this sample may be carry-over from other donors' samples.

The chain uses TRBV28 and TRBJ1-5, with 7 bases that match TRBD1. This CDR3 is built from 18 residues. Germline lookup yields CDR1 MDHEN and CDR2 SYDVKM. V gave up 10 bases and J gave up 0 bases; unmatched junction bases: 18. CDR3 nucleotide sequence: TGTGCCATTTCCGGGCCCGGGACAGACCTCTATAGCAATCAGCCCCAGCATTTT. Translated: CAISGPGTDLYSNQPQHF.

The V and J genes are TRBV7-3 and TRBJ2-1, with a possible D match to TRBD2 (6 bases). Trimming removed 1 base at V and 8 bases at J, with 12 bases between. This CDR3 has 14 amino acids. The germline V gene has CDR1 SGHTA and CDR2 FQGTGA. The CDR3 spells CASSLIRDSHEQFF. The CDR3 DNA sequence: TGTGCCAGCAGCTTAATCCGGGACTCCCATGAGCAGTTCTTC.

The CDR3: CASSPGGGYQETQYF. As DNA, the CDR3 is TGTGCCAGCAGTCCAGGCGGGGGGTACCAAGAGACCCAGTACTTC. The rearrangement joins TRBV28 to TRBJ2-5, with 8 bases lining up with TRBD2. Per germline, CDR1 MDHEN and CDR2 SYDVKM. The CDR3 covers 15 residues. The trim removed 5 bases at V and 0 bases at J, leaving 5 bases unmatched.

This chain connects TRBV5-4 to TRBJ2-2, with D maybe TRBD2 (6 bases). Germline lookup yields CDR1 SGHNT and CDR2 YYREEE (reference sequence). V dropped 5 bases and J dropped 2 bases, with 13 bases sitting between them. CDR3 size: 15 residues. CDR3 residues: CASRTDYLNTGELFF. The DNA for the CDR3 is TGTGCCAGCAGGACGGACTACCTTAACACCGGGGAGCTGTTTTTT. The whole variable domain, filled in from reference TRBV5-4 and TRBJ2-2, reads ETGVTQSPTHLIKTRGQQVTLRCSSQSGHNTVSWYQQALGQGPQFIFQYYREEENGRGNFPPRFSGLQFPNYSSELNVNALELDDSALYLCASRTDYLNTGELFFGEGSRLTVL.

The chain carries TRBV6-5 and TRBJ2-7; 7 bases map to TRBD1. The V segment lost 1 base and the J segment 12 bases; nucleotides outside the gene matches: 9. This CDR3 is 13 amino acids long. CDR1 and CDR2 (germline): MNHEY, SVGAGI. The CDR3 sequence: CASSYFDRAIMYF. CDR3 coding DNA: TGTGCCAGCAGTTACTTCGACAGGGCCATTATGTACTTC.

V gene TRBV11-3 combines with J gene TRBJ2-7, with 13 nucleotides matching TRBD2. The germline V gene encodes CDR1 SGHNT and CDR2 YENEEA. Germline trimming cut 5 bases from V and 0 bases from J; bases unmatched to any gene: 16. The CDR3 totals 20 residues. CDR3: CASSLKQTSGRAHVSYEQYF. CDR3 DNA sequence: TGTGCCAGCAGCCTCAAACAAACTAGCGGGAGGGCCCATGTCTCCTACGAGCAGTACTTC.

The chain carries TRBV30 and TRBJ2-5, with 7 bases matching TRBD2. The DNA end is more similar to TRBJ2-7, so the J call may be wrong. This CDR3 is 14 amino acids long. CDR1 and CDR2 from the germline V gene are GTSNPN and SVGIG (reference sequence). The CDR3 loop is CAWSVMAGASEQYF. CDR3 coding DNA: TGTGCCTGGAGTGTAATGGCGGGAGCTAGCGAGCAGTACTTC.

Note on this clone: Additional DNA sequences in this sample encode the identical CDR3. The chain links TRBV5-1 to TRBJ1-1; the D gene is possibly TRBD1 (5 bases). Trimming removed 3 bases at V and 1 base at J, with 7 bases between. The CDR3 is 13 amino acids. Germline-derived CDR1 and CDR2 are SGHRS and YFSETQ. The CDR3 is CASSYGQNTEAFF. The CDR3 bases are TGCGCCAGCAGCTACGGACAGAACACTGAAGCTTTCTTT. Full variable domain (missing parts from reference TRBV5-1 and TRBJ1-1): KAGVTQTPRYLIKTRGQQVTLSCSPISGHRSVSWYQQTPGQGLQFLFEYFSETQRNKGNFPGRFSGRQFSNSRSEMNVSTLELGDSALYLCASSYGQNTEAFFGQGTRLTVV.

The V call is TRBV18, the J call TRBJ2-5, with D perhaps TRBD2 (6 bases). The CDR3 loop spans 13 amino acids. Trimming cost V 3 bases and J 3 bases, with 8 bases left between them. CDR1 is KGHSH and CDR2 is LQKENI in the germline V gene. CDR3 in amino acids: CASSPGEEETQYF. For the CDR3, the DNA is TGTGCCAGCTCACCGGGGGAGGAAGAGACCCAGTACTTC.

About this clone itself: The junction differs from germline at one of its ends, possibly a read error. The chain combines TRBV6-1 with TRBJ1-2, with D possibly being TRBD1 (6 bases). Per the germline V gene, CDR1 is MNHNS and CDR2 is SASEGT. This CDR3 has 14 amino acids. The CDR3 sequence: CASSEWFTGTSTMF. DNA for the CDR3: TGTGCCAGCAGTGAATGGTTCACTGGGACATCTACAATGTTC.

The genes are TRBV18 and TRBJ1-4; a weak D match, TRBD1 (5 bases). Germline V gene sequence: CDR1 KGHSH, CDR2 LQKENI. Trimming removed 3 bases from V and 3 bases from J, with 11 bases in between. The CDR3 sequence is 15 residues long. The CDR3: CASSPSRQSNEKLFF. DNA of the CDR3: TGTGCCAGCTCACCCTCGAGACAGTCTAATGAAAAACTGTTTTTT. Using reference TRBV18 and TRBJ1-4 for the parts outside the CDR3, the full variable domain is NAGVMQNPRHLVRRRGQEARLRCSPMKGHSHVYWYRQLPEEGLKFMVYLQKENIIDESGMPKERFSAEFPKEGPSILRIQQVVRGDSAAYFCASSPSRQSNEKLFFGSGTQLSVL.

CDR3 sequence: CASSIDYSNQPQHF. In DNA, the CDR3 is TGTGCCAGTAGTATAGACTATAGCAATCAGCCCCAGCATTTT. This sequence joins TRBV19 and TRBJ1-5; the D is unclear. Deletions cut 0 bases from V and 0 bases from J, with 3 bases between. The CDR3 runs to 14 residues. From germline, CDR1 is LNHDA and CDR2 SQIVND (reference sequence).

This chain joins TRBV5-1 and TRBJ2-5; no reliable D call. Per the germline V gene, CDR1 is SGHRS and CDR2 is YFSETQ. Trimming cost V 2 bases and J 1 base, with 9 bases left between them. This CDR3 spans 14 amino acids. The CDR3 loop reads CASSFNTVQETQYF. CDR3 DNA: TGCGCCAGCAGCTTTAACACGGTCCAAGAGACCCAGTACTTC. Filled out from reference TRBV5-1 and TRBJ2-5, the complete variable domain reads KAGVTQTPRYLIKTRGQQVTLSCSPISGHRSVSWYQQTPGQGLQFLFEYFSETQRNKGNFPGRFSGRQFSNSRSEMNVSTLELGDSALYLCASSFNTVQETQYFGPGTRLLVL.

The chain links TRBV4-1 to TRBJ2-7; 7 bases are shared with TRBD1. Trimming removed 1 base from V and 3 bases from J; junction bases left unmatched: 6. The germline V gene has CDR1 MGHRA and CDR2 YSYEKL. CDR3 size: 15 residues. CDR3 in DNA: TGCGCCAGCAGCCAAGGACAGGGCTGGAGCTACGAGCAGTACTTC. This codes for CASSQGQGWSYEQYF.

The V call is TRBV19, the J call TRBJ2-1; possibly TRBD1 or TRBD2 for D (5 bases each). The CDR3 runs 14 residues. The V gene lost 4 bases and the J gene lost 15 bases, with 22 bases spanning the gap. In germline, CDR1 is LNHDA, CDR2 SQIVND (reference sequence). In DNA form, the CDR3 reads TGTGCCAGTAGTACTGACCGAGGGGCTAGGTCGGGGTTCTTC. Translation gives CASSTDRGARSGFF.